This T cell receptor (beta chain) emerged from a study of shared T cell receptors in the human thymus. Using immunoSEQ multiplex PCR, the repertoire was profiled, and TCRdb retains in-frame clones only, with some absent. The sample lists some 660,000 clones, more than 70% seen once, with roughly 0.0094% in the top ten. This CDR3 spans 18 amino acids. Germline CDR1 MNHEY, CDR2 SMNVEV (reference sequence). V was clipped by 2 bases and J by 6 bases, with 25 bases between them. The table lists this clone with a count of one. In addition, the sample was reused for a study of human thymus T cells. That publication notes: Corrective heart surgery yielded resections, and these provided the thymus tissue. V and J gene usage appeared biased in thymic and blood repertoires. Related studies noted strongly shared thymic repertoires across unrelated people.

The sequenced sample consisted of thymocytes. The TCR was taken from a boy under two years old with a congenital heart defect. The chain recombines TRBV27 with TRBJ1-2, with D uncertain. The CDR3 nucleotides read TGTGCCAGCAGTTTACTAAGACCGCTCCCGTTAGCTAGGCATGGCTACACCTTC. Translating gives CASSLLRPLPLARHGYTF.